This TCR beta chain comes out of a study of metastatic and nonmetastatic thyroid tumors. This clone has ten or more counts. TCRdb re-processed the PCR reads through MiXCR. The table has about 70,000 clones, 15% to 20% seen once. There were no patients who had received any treatment before thyroid surgery. Germline V CDR1 and CDR2: KGHSH, LQKENI. The CDR3 contains 16 residues. Trimming cost V 7 bases and J 3 bases, with 21 bases left between them. The V gene is TRBV18, the J gene TRBJ1-2, with unresolved D. The sample taken for sequencing was blood. This receptor was identified in a female donor with papillary thyroid cancer or a benign thyroid nodule (not recorded which). Some clones in this sample may be carry-over from other donors' samples. CDR3 coding DNA: TGTGCCAGCTTCCCGGGGTCGTTTACTGATGACTATGGCTACACCTTC. Protein: CASFPGSFTDDYGYTF.